The 20 T cell receptor beta chains in this list originate from one sample, sequenced in a study of T cells in Graves' hyperthyroidism and ophthalmopathy (dated by TCRdb to the late 2010s). Libraries were built with multiplex PCR. Sequencing relied on an Illumina HiSeq 2000. TCR beta CDR3 regions were amplified from RNA transcripts. The TCR CDR3 was subjected to a first round of RT-PCR using the HTBI primer set and the Qiagen OneStep RT-PCR kit. TCRdb's own reprocessing of the public reads used fastp at Q25 and MiXCR and kept productive beta chains. CDR3 protein duplicates are merged, each entry listing the most common genes and DNA. The table for this sample lists hundreds of thousands of distinct CDR3 sequences; 35% of them were counted only once. The biggest ten clones account for more than 25% of the sample. The sample taken for sequencing was blood. The receptor source for this set is a woman in her thirties or forties with Graves' hyperthyroidism.

With respect to this clonotype: Here the CDR3 omits its conserved ending phenylalanine or tryptophan, so a read error is the likely source. The DNA is omitted, as the CDR3 cannot be located on it reliably, and the CDR3 follows TCRdb's listing. The CDR3 protein is CAISEKVDRDGELS. The chain combines TRBV10-3 with TRBJ2-2; the table's D call of TRBD1 was not tested on the DNA. Germline CDR1 is ENHRY and CDR2 is SYGVKD. The CDR3 spans 14 residues, counting both ends.

This clonotype has a count of ten or more. This chain joins TRBV19 and TRBJ1-4, with a weak D call TRBD1 (5 bases). This CDR3 comprises 14 residues. The germline V gene encodes CDR1 LNHDA and CDR2 SQIVND (reference sequence). With 4 bases removed from V and 2 bases from J, the gap between germline ends came to 8 bases. CDR3 protein: CASSTTATNEKLFF. The CDR3, as DNA: TGTGCCAGTAGTACGACAGCTACTAATGAAAAACTGTTTTTT.

This chain connects TRBV12-3 or TRBV12-4 to TRBJ2-5; D ambiguous. The last part of the DNA fits TRBJ2-1 better; the J call may be wrong. This CDR3 has 11 amino acids. The chain's CDR3 is CASSLAEWQFF. The DNA of the CDR3 is TGTGCCAGCAGTTTAGCCGAGTGGCAGTTCTTC.

This clonotype was detected many times. This chain connects TRBV15 to TRBJ2-7; D not certain. The V end was cut by 0 bases, the J end by 5 bases, with 14 bases between. Per germline, CDR1 LNHNV and CDR2 YYDKDF (reference sequence). The CDR3 has 15 residues. Written as DNA, the CDR3 is TGTGCCACCAGCAGAGATCTAGGGAAGAGCGACGAGCAGTACTTC. Protein product: CATSRDLGKSDEQYF.

This clonotype has just a few counts. The rearrangement links TRBV2 to TRBJ1-1; 7 bases agree with TRBD1. The germline V gene encodes CDR1 SNHLY and CDR2 FYNNEI. The V gene end was trimmed by 6 bases and the J gene end by 2 bases; junction bases not matched to a gene: 9. CDR3 length equals 15 residues. CDR3 nucleotide sequence: TGTGCCAGCAGGGACCCGGGACAGCTAAACACTGAAGCTTTCTTT. As protein: CASRDPGQLNTEAFF. Full variable domain (remainder filled in from reference TRBV2 and TRBJ1-1): EPEVTQTPSHQVTQMGQEVILRCVPISNHLYFYWYRQILGQKVEFLVSFYNNEISEKSEIFDDQFSVERPDGSNFTLKIRSTKLEDSAMYFCASRDPGQLNTEAFFGQGTRLTVV.

The table lists this clonotype with a few counts. The chain is built from TRBV25-1 and TRBJ2-7; TRBD1 aligns across 7 bases. With V trimmed by 4 bases and J by 0 bases, 6 bases remained unmatched. This CDR3 has 15 amino acids. Germline V gene sequence: CDR1 MGHDK, CDR2 SYGVNS. CDR3 residues: CASSGSPGGSYEQYF. DNA for the CDR3: TGTGCCAGCAGTGGTTCGCCAGGGGGCTCCTACGAGCAGTACTTC.

On this clonotype: Being one base from a much bigger clone, this may be a read error. This sequence joins TRBV7-6 and TRBJ2-6; the D is unclear. Germline V gene sequence: CDR1 SGHVS, CDR2 FNYEAQ. The V gene lost 4 bases and the J gene lost 0 bases, with 13 bases spanning the gap. CDR3 size: 17 residues. CDR3 protein: CASSSDPRGSGANVLTF. The CDR3 nucleotides read TGTGCCAGCAGCTCTGATCCAAGAGGCTCTGGGGCCAACGTCCTGACTTTC.

This clonotype was detected a few times. V is TRBV5-1 and J is TRBJ1-1; D remains unclear. V shed 7 bases and J shed 6 bases, with 22 bases lying between them. CDR1 SGHRS and CDR2 YFSETQ come from the germline V gene. This CDR3 region has 15 residues. CDR3 in amino acids: CASWNSPSLNAEAFF. Written as DNA, the CDR3 is TGCGCCAGCTGGAATTCCCCCTCACTAAACGCTGAAGCTTTCTTT.

This clonotype has a handful of counts. The J gene is TRBJ1-4, the V gene TRBV12-3 or TRBV12-4; possibly TRBD1 for D (5 bases). V gave up 0 bases and J gave up 3 bases, with 8 bases separating them. The CDR3 is made up of 15 amino acids. The CDR3 DNA reads TGTGCCAGCAGTTTAGCGGGGGGAGCTAATGAAAAACTGTTTTTT. Its protein is CASSLAGGANEKLFF.

This clonotype came up many times. The gene calls are TRBV19 and TRBJ2-6, with D possibly being TRBD1 (6 bases). Germline V gives CDR1 LNHDA, CDR2 SQIVND (reference sequence). The CDR3 totals 15 residues. V lost 3 bases, J lost 2 bases, and 8 bases lay in between. The CDR3 DNA reads as TGTGCCAGTAGTATGAGGACAGCTGGGGCCAACGTCCTGACTTTC. Protein sequence: CASSMRTAGANVLTF.

This clonotype was counted a few times. This rearrangement joins TRBV5-1 to TRBJ1-1; 7 bases are shared with TRBD1. Germline assignment: CDR1 SGHRS and CDR2 YFSETQ. There are 14 residues in the CDR3. The V segment lost 0 bases and the J segment 7 bases; nucleotides outside the gene matches: 6. In DNA, the CDR3 is TGCGCCAGCAGCTTGGAGGGGGCGTATGGTGAAGCTTTCTTT. It translates to CASSLEGAYGEAFF.

This rearrangement joins TRBV12-3 or TRBV12-4 to TRBJ1-1; D possibly corresponds to TRBD1 (6 bases). With 6 bases removed from V and 1 base from J, the gap between germline ends came to 24 bases. The CDR3 runs 18 residues. CDR3: CASRRNRASYLPNTEAFF. The CDR3 bases are TGTGCCAGCAGGAGGAACAGGGCCTCTTACCTTCCGAACACTGAAGCTTTCTTT.

The rearrangement uses TRBV10-3 and TRBJ1-2; TRBD1 matches 10 bases. In germline, CDR1 is ENHRY, CDR2 SYGVKD. This CDR3 contains 16 residues. Trimming at V came to 4 bases and at J to 4 bases, leaving 9 bases not matched to a gene. The CDR3: CAISARDRGHGYGYTF. Written as DNA, the CDR3 is TGTGCCATCAGTGCTCGCGACAGGGGGCATGGCTATGGCTACACCTTC.

V usage is TRBV20-1 and J usage is TRBJ2-5; 11 nucleotides match TRBD1. The J segment lost 4 bases and the V segment lost 4 bases, leaving 14 bases of the junction unmatched. This CDR3 is 17 amino acids long. Germline values: CDR1 DFQATT, CDR2 SNEGSKA (reference sequence). The CDR3: CSAIAGQGALNGETQYF. The CDR3 DNA sequence: TGCAGTGCTATTGCAGGACAGGGGGCGCTTAATGGAGAGACCCAGTACTTC.

Concerning this clonotype: One junction end disagrees with the germline gene, perhaps due to a read error. The V and J genes are TRBV19 and TRBJ2-5; D call uncertain. The germline gives CDR1 LNHDA, CDR2 SQIVND (reference sequence). The CDR3 is 11 residues long. CDR3: CASSSREAQYF. The CDR3 nucleotides are TGTGCCAGTAGTTCCCGAGAGGCCCAGTACTTC. The full variable domain, rest sourced from reference TRBV19 and TRBJ2-5, is DGGITQSPKYLFRKEGQNVTLSCEQNLNHDAMYWYRQDPGQGLRLIYYSQIVNDFQKGDIAEGYSVSREKKESFPLTVTSAQKNPTAFYLCASSSREAQYFGPGTRLLVL.

J is TRBJ2-7 and V is TRBV7-9, with no clear D. This CDR3 has 17 residues. V gave up 3 bases and J gave up 2 bases, with 20 bases separating them. The V gene's germline CDR1 is SEHNR and CDR2 FQNEAQ (reference sequence). The DNA for the CDR3 is TGTGCCAGCAGCTTCTCTTGGTTCATTGTGGGTCCCTACGAGCAGTACTTC. It encodes CASSFSWFIVGPYEQYF.

This clonotype has at least ten counts. The V gene is TRBV6-4, the J gene TRBJ1-1; D call uncertain. CDR3 length: 13 amino acids. The ends were cut back, 5 bases at V and 5 bases at J, with 12 bases in the middle. In germline, CDR1 is MRHNA, CDR2 SNTAGT. The CDR3 DNA reads TGTGCCAGCAGTAGAAACCCAGGAACTGAAGCTTTCTTT. As protein: CASSRNPGTEAFF.

This clonotype was observed many times. V gene TRBV7-2 combines with J gene TRBJ2-2; TRBD1 agrees at 9 bases. This CDR3 has 15 amino acids. Per germline, CDR1 SGHTA and CDR2 FQGNSA. Losses at the gene ends were 5 bases for V and 5 bases for J; bases not matched to a gene: 6. CDR3 amino acids: CASSEGQGETGELFF. CDR3 nucleotides: TGTGCCAGCAGCGAGGGACAGGGTGAGACCGGGGAGCTGTTTTTT.

The chain employs TRBV30 and TRBJ1-2; a weak D match, TRBD1 (6 bases). CDR3 length: 12 amino acids. CDR1 and CDR2 (germline): GTSNPN, SVGIG (reference sequence). Trimming removed 4 bases from V and 8 bases from J, with 14 bases in between. CDR3 sequence (DNA): TGTGCCTGGATCGTGCCGGGGGCGGGCTACACCTTC. Translating gives CAWIVPGAGYTF. Combining the CDR3 with reference TRBV30 and TRBJ1-2 gives the whole variable domain SQTIHQWPATLVQPVGSPLSLECTVEGTSNPNLYWYRQAAGRGLQLLFYSVGIGQISSEVPQNLSASRPQDRQFILSSKKLLLSDSGFYLCAWIVPGAGYTFGSGTRLTVV.

Turning to this clonotype: One base away lies a much larger clone, so this may be a sequencing read error. This CDR3 fails to terminate in the conserved phenylalanine or tryptophan, so it likely reflects a read error. No DNA is shown, since the ends of the CDR3 on it are uncertain; the CDR3 is the one TCRdb lists. The rearrangement joins TRBV4-3 to TRBJ2-5; the DNA was not compared with TRBD1, the D call given in the table. CDR1 LGHNA and CDR2 YSLEER come from the germline V gene. The CDR3 adds up to 12 amino acids, both ends counted. CDR3: CASSQGQGPSYS.